This T cell receptor beta chain was identified during a study of blood T cells in healthy people across ages. Study-wide points: Among T cells, TCR beta diversity per million cells dropped roughly linearly as age rose.

Primers used in a second PCR of about 6 to 11 cycles were a sample-barcoded 5' primer and a J-beta primer mix. A template-switch adaptor containing 12 random nucleotides labeled each cDNA molecule. TCRdb passed the 5' RACE reads through MiXCR, listing each CDR3 protein once. Here the sample spans 1.5 million or so distinct CDR3 sequences, about 45% being singletons. Extraction yielded at least 6 micrograms of total RNA per sample. This CDR3 is 13 amino acids long. The ends lost 6 bases at V and 3 bases at J; junction bases unmatched: 4. CDR1 is LNHNV, CDR2 YYDKDF, per germline (reference sequence). Notes on this clonotype: Its antigen remains unknown.

The sequenced sample was blood. The TCR originated in a woman aged 18-29 years in good health. The V call is TRBV15, the J call TRBJ2-7; 8 bases are shared with TRBD2. CDR3 sequence (DNA): TGTGCCACCAGGAATAGCGGGGTCTACGAGCAGTACTTC. It translates to CATRNSGVYEQYF.